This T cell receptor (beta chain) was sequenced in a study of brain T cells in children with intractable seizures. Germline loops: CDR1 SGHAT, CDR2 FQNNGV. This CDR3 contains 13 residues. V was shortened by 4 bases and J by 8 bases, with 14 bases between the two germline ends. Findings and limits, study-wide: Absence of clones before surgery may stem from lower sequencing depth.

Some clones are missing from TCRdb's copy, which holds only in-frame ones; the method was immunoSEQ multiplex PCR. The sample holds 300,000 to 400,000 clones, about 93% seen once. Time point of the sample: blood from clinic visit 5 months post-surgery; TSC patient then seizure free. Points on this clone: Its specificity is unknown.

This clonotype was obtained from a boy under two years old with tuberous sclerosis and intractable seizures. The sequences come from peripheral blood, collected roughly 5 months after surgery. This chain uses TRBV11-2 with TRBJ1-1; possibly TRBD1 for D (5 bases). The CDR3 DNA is TGTGCCAGCAGCTCCGGGGTTGGGGCAGAAGCTTTCTTT. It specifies CASSSGVGAEAFF.